The entry below describes one T cell receptor beta chain. Its antigen is currently not known. The library was prepared using the immunoSEQ multiplex PCR assay. A mixture of 60 forward primers for TCR Vbeta segments and 13 reverse primers for TCR Jbeta segments was used in the multiplex PCR. Amplification of the CDR3 region of rearranged TCR beta genes was performed with a multiplex PCR assay on genomic DNA. Amplified TCR beta libraries were sequenced as 87-base-pair reads on the Illumina HiSeq System. As for the authors' bioinformatics: A later analysis counted about 80 million unique TCR beta chains across the 670 or so repertoires, and about 10 million of these chains were shared by at least two donors. To remove PCR and sequencing errors, raw reads were error-corrected and collapsed into unique sequences using a nearest-neighbor algorithm that merged closely related sequences. To assign V, D and J gene segments, CDR3 sequences were aligned to IMGT reference sequences. For a sequence to be retained, a match of at least six nucleotides to both a V gene segment and a J gene segment was required. A rearrangement counted as productive if the CDR3 had no stop codons and remained in frame with V and J, and every other rearrangement counted as non-productive. Following IMGT convention, CDR3 was defined as the stretch from the second conserved V-encoded cysteine to the conserved J-encoded phenylalanine. The earlier analysis of about 560 of the donors excluded any sequence lacking an unambiguous match to a single V gene segment. In an earlier analysis of a few hundred of the donors, a V segment was called functional when productive rearrangements were above 56.7%, and segregating when the standard deviation between donors exceeded 5%. A statistical classification framework was developed to diagnose cytomegalovirus status using the catalog of TCR beta chain sequences. In a later analysis, TCR nucleotide sequences were compared against IMGT/GENE-DB human TR gene sequences so that V and J genes could be assigned. A later analysis assigned CDR3 sequences and most-parsimonious VDJ recombination scenarios with the TCRdist pipeline. A later analysis defined each TCR beta chain by its CDR3 amino acid sequence plus V-gene family, and excluded reads lacking a unique V-gene family. A later analysis removed nearly 600 highly shared, low-generation-probability nucleotide sequences to deal with suspected cross-contamination and a sequencing artifact. For each public chain, a later analysis derived a clonal expansion index from normalized ranks of inferred template counts within each repertoire. Generation probabilities in a later analysis came from a VDJ recombination model fitted to out-of-frame rearrangements, and those results were checked against IGoR. In a later analysis, hypergeometric tests were used to score TCR-TCR, TCR-HLA and TCR-CMV co-occurrence, with a repertoire-size bias correction applied to TCR pairs. False discovery rates were estimated in a later analysis by permuting HLA or CMV assignments 20 times. In a later analysis, co-occurring TCRs were grouped using DBSCAN, with TCRdist sequence similarity added in when clustering inside HLA-allele-positive subsets. For co-occurrence clustering, repertoires with fewer than 30,000 or more than 120,000 public chains were excluded, along with five repertoires with anomalous nucleotide sharing. The table was pulled from immuneACCESS by TCRdb, which kept in-frame rearrangements only. Such tables lose some clones; where checked, under half of the loss comes from unresolved V genes, and the rest has no known cause. V, J and clone size derive from that table, while D and trimming were established from the DNA sequence. The sample table on file contains some 130,000 clones. Approximately 1.8% of the sample is taken by the ten largest.

The data originate from a study of cytomegalovirus exposure and HLA in healthy donors (dated by TCRdb to the late 2010s). Concerning the study at large: An earlier analysis of 587 of the donors reported 250 to 300 Gb of sequence data and 117 million unique TCR beta sequences obtained from roughly 180 million T cells. An early release covering about 600 HLA-typed donors comprised roughly 300 gigabases of sequencing data and about 90 million unique TCR sequences. Among the 398 genotyped donors, approximately 81% belonged to the genetic ancestry cluster associated with self-reported Caucasian donors. The study aimed to test whether signatures of past pathogen exposure could be identified by cataloging public T cell receptors. The study used immunosequencing to profile the T cell repertoires of more than 650 subjects and linked those repertoires to cytomegalovirus serostatus. A separate validation cohort of roughly 130 different subjects was used in addition to the approximately 700-subject first cohort. To predict cytomegalovirus infection status, the study brought together high-throughput TCR immunosequencing, statistical association of individual TCRs with disease status, and machine learning. In a later analysis, previously published TCR beta repertoires from several hundred donors were re-analyzed and high-resolution HLA genotyping was added so that TCR occurrence patterns could be studied. Rather than drawing on any new phenotypic data, the later analysis identified candidate immune exposures from TCR beta sequences and the way those sequences occurred across donors. An earlier analysis of roughly 580 of the donors used high-throughput TCR beta sequencing to judge whether each TCR beta V gene segment behaved as functional or pseudogenic. Alongside the repertoire data, information on donor age, sex, ethnicity and CMV serostatus was compiled. A later genetic analysis used genome-wide SNP genotypes for about three fifths of the 666 donors, treating that subset as a discovery cohort. All discovery cohort repertoires had been generated using a single sequencing platform. Class I and class II HLA loci were covered by the typing at four-digit resolution. The number of typed donors differed by locus: roughly 620-640 for A, B, C, DRB1 and DQB1; 522 for DQA1; 606 for DPA1; and roughly 470 for DPB1. A handful of DR-DQ haplotypes were handled as single units for association and clustering because linkage in the cohort was strong. Among around 400 genotyped donors of the cohort, an average of around 240,000 unique TCR beta nucleotide sequences were sequenced per donor, roughly 20% of them non-productive. Findings and caveats that apply to the study as a whole: The earlier analysis of nearly 600 of the donors excluded some 16 rarely observed V segments, including chromosome 9 orphons, because counts were too low. Several of the top co-occurrence clusters appeared to be linked to parvovirus B19, influenza, CMV and Epstein-Barr virus, according to a later analysis. According to a later genetic analysis, donors in an Asian-associated ancestry cluster had fewer N-insertions in productive TCRs than the roughly 660-donor mean. A cluster of highly shared sequence variants was judged likely to be a technical artifact of the sequencing pipeline. An earlier analysis of some 590 of the donors showed that most TCR beta V segments appeared in productive rearrangements either about 87% or about 30% of the time, which broadly matched IMGT annotations. The cohort was sequenced for TCR beta chains only, and without alpha or paired-chain data the features that could be detected were limited. Some IMGT-functional V segments, including TRBV6-2 and TRBV6-3, could not be told apart with the 87-base-pair reads, so those segments were excluded. A total of fewer than 200 TCR beta chains were listed by the study as associated with cytomegalovirus. A further reported finding was that TCR beta sequences accurately predicted the HLA-A and HLA-B alleles for most subjects in the first cohort. The presence/absence analyses assumed that sequencing depth was roughly uniform across donors, and that assumption may not be true. A few of the identified cytomegalovirus-associated TCR beta chains were confirmed in vitro to be specific for cytomegalovirus antigens. Linkage disequilibrium might explain the correlated functional status among segregating V segments, but an unknown experimental factor could not be ruled out. When HLA alleles, especially DR and DQ, strongly co-occurred, TCR associations were difficult to assign to individual alleles. An association between a missense DCLRE1C variant and V-gene and J-gene trimming of TCR beta chains was found in a later genetic analysis and replicated in an independent cohort. A later analysis associated 15,000 to 20,000 TCR beta sequences with specific HLA alleles at a false discovery rate of 0.05. Most CMV-associated TCR beta chains appeared to be HLA-restricted in a later analysis, and the HLA associations seemed to be driven largely by CMV exposure. Compared with equally common non-associated chains, HLA-associated TCR beta chains in a later analysis were more clonally expanded and had lower generation probabilities. Immune exposure information for the cohort was limited to CMV serostatus. It was suggested by the authors that the approach could potentially be generalized to other disease states and immunological phenotypes. HLA typing was unavailable for some donors at each locus, so association tests used only the typed subset. Cytomegalovirus status was reported to be diagnosed by the classifier with high specificity and sensitivity in both the original and validation cohorts. While some public TCRs were present in many individuals, most TCR sequences turned up only very rarely across donors. A later analysis found that TCR association rates varied across HLA loci, with DRB1 alleles showing the most associated TCRs and HLA-C alleles the fewest.

The germline V end is reduced by 4 bases and the J end by 5 bases; junction bases left unmatched: 0. CDR1 and CDR2, per the germline V gene, are SQVTM and ANQGSEA. From the cysteine up to the phenylalanine, the CDR3 has a length of 12 residues. This entry keeps only the CDR3 DNA: 36 bases, framed from base 1. The cohort consisted of 670 or so healthy bone marrow donors. Cohort members were all nominally healthy when sampled, although unrecorded immune exposures were likely present. The donor tested CMV seronegative and was one of the 352 seronegative cohort members. A peripheral blood sample was provided by each donor, and peripheral blood mononuclear cells were used for TCR beta sequencing. Genomic DNA extraction from the blood cell samples was performed with the Qiagen DNeasy Blood Extraction Kit.

Sequenced: PBMCs. The rearranged segments are TRBV29-1 and TRBJ2-2, with 8 bases in between that match TRBD1. This receptor was identified in a man between 18 and 35 years old in good health and CMV-seronegative. The DNA sequence is TGCAGCGTTGGGGACAGGACCGGGGAGCTGTTTTTT. Its translation reads: CSVGDRTGELFF.